The TCR beta chain under discussion was sequenced for a study of beta chain features in type 1 diabetes. Study at large: Patient and healthy donor groups were alike in age, gender and cell yields. Study-level results: A possible short-template PCR bias applies equally to patients and controls. TCRB CDR3s were moderately but significantly shorter in Type 1 diabetes patients in all four CD4+ subsets.

Unmatched junction bases numbered 5, after V lost 4 bases and J lost 4 bases. The CDR3 covers 15 residues. Germline V lookup: CDR1 ENHRY, CDR2 SYGVKD. This clone turned up a few times. Its antigen is unknown. Every isolated RNA sample was fully reverse transcribed, so sequencing captured expressed TCRB transcripts. Sequencing was performed with immunoSEQ multiplex PCR; in TCRdb, only in-frame clones are kept and a portion is missing. The sample has under 900,000 clones, roughly 15% seen once. Sample: naive CD4+ T cells from blood. The rearrangement uses TRBV10-3 and TRBJ2-2; TRBD2 matches at 8 bases. The sequence came from a woman under 30 in good health. The CDR3 DNA follows: TGTGCCATCAGTGTGGCGGGGGGCAGCACCGGGGAGCTGTTTTTT. It translates to CAISVAGGSTGELFF.